This entry describes one TCR beta chain. The source of the sample is a study of blood T cell repertoires in COVID-19. Study-wide background: PBMCs, B-cell-depleted T cells, or T cells were the source of the cDNA or gDNA that made up the material.

The CDR3 contains 14 residues. CDR1 is MNHEY, CDR2 SMNVEV, per germline (reference sequence). V was cut by 7 bases and J by 7 bases, with 19 bases left in between. Clones were read by immunoSEQ multiplex PCR, and TCRdb kept only the in-frame ones, dropping some. The sample holds 150,000 to 200,000 clones, 80% to 90% seen once. The Seattle patients joined while their infection was active and were tracked longitudinally afterward. The rearrangement joins TRBV27 to TRBJ1-2; D is unresolved. Material for sequencing was peripheral blood. This TCR was recovered from a woman at least 80 years old with COVID-19, enrolled during active disease. As DNA, the CDR3 is TGTGCCAGCATGGGCATAGGAGGGTCGGGTGGCTACACCTTC. Translated: CASMGIGGSGGYTF.